One and the same sample provided the 14 T cell receptor beta chains below, sequenced in a study of blood T cell repertoires in COVID-19. The protocol was immunoSEQ multiplex PCR, while the TCRdb copy is restricted to in-frame clones and leaves out a portion. The table includes approximately 50,000 clones, 79% detected once. Material for sequencing was peripheral blood. All receptors derive from a man between 65 and 80 years old with acute or convalescent COVID-19.

This clone was observed a single time. V and J are TRBV5-1 and TRBJ1-4; 8 nucleotides align to TRBD1. The CDR3 covers 16 residues. V lost 0 bases, J lost 1 base, and 2 bases stayed unmatched. Germline V lookup: CDR1 SGHRS, CDR2 YFSETQ. The CDR3 sequence: CASSLGDRGTNEKLFF. The CDR3 DNA follows: TGCGCCAGCAGCTTGGGTGACAGGGGAACTAATGAAAAACTGTTTTTT.

The chain couples TRBV7-2 to TRBJ1-4; 9 nucleotides align to TRBD1. This CDR3 spans 15 amino acids. The junction had 4 bases not matched to a gene; V was cut back by 5 bases and J by 3 bases. Germline V gene sequence: CDR1 SGHTA, CDR2 FQGNSA. The chain's CDR3 is CASSPRQGANEKLFF. The CDR3, as DNA: TGTGCCAGCAGCCCCAGACAGGGGGCTAATGAAAAACTGTTTTTT.

This chain joins TRBV7-2 and TRBJ1-5, with D hard to call. Germline V lookup: CDR1 SGHTA, CDR2 FQGNSA. V lost 1 base to trimming and J lost 4 bases, with 8 bases between them. This CDR3 is 14 amino acids long. CDR3 sequence reads: CASSLGPVNQPQHF. In DNA form, the CDR3 reads TGTGCCAGCAGCTTAGGCCCGGTTAATCAGCCCCAGCATTTT.

The chain is built from TRBV15 and TRBJ1-6; 9 nucleotides match TRBD1. This CDR3 contains 17 residues. V dropped 5 bases and J dropped 0; count of bases not matched to a gene: 5. Germline CDR1 reads LNHNV; CDR2 reads YYDKDF (reference sequence). The DNA for the CDR3 is TGTGCCACCAGCGGGGGGACAGGGAGCTCCTATAATTCACCCCTCCACTTT. Translated, it gives CATSGGTGSSYNSPLHF.

The J gene is TRBJ2-7, the V gene TRBV15; 7 nucleotides agree with TRBD2. This CDR3 region has 17 residues. V was clipped by 5 bases and J by 0 bases; unmatched bases: 13. The germline V gene encodes CDR1 LNHNV and CDR2 YYDKDF (reference sequence). The CDR3 loop is CATSDFPSPGGSYEQYF. The CDR3 nucleotides are TGTGCCACCAGCGATTTTCCTAGTCCGGGGGGCTCCTACGAGCAGTACTTC.

This chain joins TRBV6-1 and TRBJ2-1, with D uncertain. CDR1 is MNHNS and CDR2 is SASEGT in the germline V gene. The CDR3 has 16 amino acids. With 2 bases removed from V and 5 bases from J, the gap between germline ends came to 16 bases. The CDR3 coding sequence is TGTGCCAGCAGTGAATTTTATAGACTGGCCAACAATGAGCAGTTCTTC. It encodes CASSEFYRLANNEQFF.

In this sample, this clone turned up once. This chain connects TRBV28 to TRBJ2-2; 8 positions agree with TRBD2. CDR3 length equals 16 residues. V gave up 8 bases and J gave up 4 bases; unmatched junction bases: 12. Germline assignment: CDR1 MDHEN and CDR2 SYDVKM. In DNA form, the CDR3 reads TGTGCCAGCCTAACGGGGGGGGGCGCAGGCACCGGGGAGCTGTTTTTT. Encoded protein: CASLTGGGAGTGELFF.

The chain links TRBV7-3 to TRBJ2-3, with D possibly TRBD1 on 6 matching bases. Germline CDR1 is SGHTA and CDR2 is FQGTGA. V lost 3 bases and J lost 1, with 11 bases in between. CDR3 length: 15 residues. CDR3 bases: TGTGCCAGCAGCTTGTCGGGACATCGCACAGATACGCAGTATTTT. Protein product: CASSLSGHRTDTQYF.

The chain carries TRBV27 and TRBJ1-4, with D perhaps matching TRBD1 (5 bases). V gave up 8 bases and J gave up 10 bases, with 17 bases separating them. The CDR3 has 13 residues. Germline V gives CDR1 MNHEY, CDR2 SMNVEV (reference sequence). CDR3 nucleotide sequence: TGTGCCAGCGCCGGGACTACCCAGTCAAAACTGTTTTTT. Amino acids: CASAGTTQSKLFF.

The V call is TRBV7-9, the J call TRBJ1-2; 7 positions agree with TRBD1. V lost 2 bases, J lost 8 bases, and 14 bases stayed unmatched. Germline V gives CDR1 SEHNR, CDR2 FQNEAQ (reference sequence). CDR3 length equals 16 residues. The CDR3 DNA reads TGTGCCAGCAGCTTAACCGGGACAGTTGCCGTGTCCGGCTACACCTTC. This gives the protein CASSLTGTVAVSGYTF.

The chain couples TRBV14 to TRBJ1-1, with unresolved D. V lost 4 bases, J lost 3 bases, and 9 bases lay in between. From germline, CDR1 is SGHDN and CDR2 FVKESK. The CDR3 runs 13 residues. This CDR3 is CASSPDFYTEAFF. The DNA for the CDR3 is TGTGCCAGCAGCCCGGACTTTTACACTGAAGCTTTCTTT.

This clone was picked up a small number of times. This chain links TRBV7-2 with TRBJ2-1; TRBD2 agrees at 9 bases. The V and J ends lost 3 bases and 8 bases, in that order; junction bases with no gene match: 5. CDR3 size: 14 residues. CDR1 and CDR2 from the germline V gene are SGHTA and FQGNSA. The CDR3 bases are TGTGCCAGCAGCTTGGGCGGGGGGGTCGATGAGCAGTTCTTC. Translated: CASSLGGGVDEQFF.

The J gene is TRBJ1-2, the V gene TRBV25-1; perhaps TRBD1 as D (5 bases). The germline CDR1 and CDR2 sequences are MGHDK and SYGVNS. There are 16 residues in the CDR3. V gave up 4 bases and J gave up 4 bases, with 19 bases separating them. The CDR3 here is CASSGGSIRGVYGYTF. Here the CDR3 DNA reads TGTGCCAGCAGTGGAGGCAGCATAAGGGGCGTCTATGGCTACACCTTC.

The J gene is TRBJ1-2, the V gene TRBV29-1; 12 nucleotides align to TRBD1. Trimming at V came to 4 bases and at J to 7 bases, leaving 7 bases not matched to a gene. This CDR3 is 14 amino acids long. The germline CDR1 and CDR2 sequences are SQVTM and ANQGSEA. The CDR3 coding sequence is TGCAGCGTTGGAGCGGGACAGGGGGCAGGTGGCTACACCTTC. As protein: CSVGAGQGAGGYTF. Combining the CDR3 with reference TRBV29-1 and TRBJ1-2 gives the whole variable domain SAVISQKPSRDICQRGTSLTIQCQVDSQVTMMFWYRQQPGQSLTLIATANQGSEATYESGFVIDKFPISRPNLTFSTLTVSNMSPEDSSIYLCSVGAGQGAGGYTFGSGTRLTVV.